One sample yielded the 28 T cell receptor beta chains listed below, sequenced in a study of T cells after yellow fever vaccination. TCRdb re-called the 5' RACE reads with MiXCR, one entry per CDR3 protein. The sample has 95,000 to 100,000 distinct CDR3 sequences, under 6.5% seen once. Specimen: CD8+ T cells sorted from PBMCs, collected 10 days after the yellow fever booster vaccination. The receptors stem from a man aged 18 to 29 who received the YFV17D yellow fever vaccine.

The gene calls are TRBV27 and TRBJ1-2; D may be TRBD1 (5 bases). The CDR3 is 15 amino acids. Germline CDR1 reads MNHEY; CDR2 reads SMNVEV (reference sequence). Trimming took off 6 bases at V and 7 bases at J, with 21 bases between the two ends. The DNA of the CDR3 is TGTGCCAGCAGCAGCATCGGGGGGGGTGATCGTGGCTACACCTTC. Translation gives CASSSIGGGDRGYTF.

V and J are TRBV29-1 and TRBJ1-5; TRBD1 matches 8 bases. Germline loops: CDR1 SQVTM, CDR2 ANQGSEA. This CDR3 spans 12 amino acids. With V trimmed by 7 bases and J by 4 bases, 3 bases remained unmatched. The CDR3 here is CSAGQGNQPQHF. CDR3 nucleotides: TGCAGCGCCGGACAGGGTAATCAGCCCCAGCATTTT.

This clonotype has just a few counts. This rearrangement joins TRBV10-3 to TRBJ2-1; D perhaps matches TRBD2 (6 bases). There are 13 residues in the CDR3. Germline CDR1 ENHRY, CDR2 SYGVKD. With 3 bases removed from V and 9 bases from J, the gap between germline ends came to 12 bases. Here the CDR3 DNA reads TGTGCCATCAGTGACGTTGGCGGGGCTGAGCAGTTCTTC. Translating it yields CAISDVGGAEQFF.

This clonotype was seen only a few times. V usage is TRBV12-3 or TRBV12-4 and J usage is TRBJ1-1, with 7 bases identical to TRBD1. Trimming at V came to 10 bases and at J to 4 bases, leaving 6 bases not matched to a gene. The CDR3 has 12 amino acids. The CDR3 reads CATNRGGTEAFF. DNA for the CDR3: TGTGCCACAAACAGGGGAGGCACTGAAGCTTTCTTT.

The table lists this clonotype with a few counts. V gene TRBV4-1 combines with J gene TRBJ2-5, with 9 nucleotides matching TRBD2. This CDR3 contains 18 residues. Germline CDR1 reads MGHRA; CDR2 reads YSYEKL. Trimming removed 4 bases from V and 1 base from J; junction bases left unmatched: 13. The CDR3 here is CASSLQESSGALQETQYF. CDR3 DNA sequence: TGCGCCAGCAGCCTCCAAGAGTCTAGCGGGGCCCTCCAAGAGACCCAGTACTTC.

The CDR3 sequence is CSVEDRRTGPADTQYF. CDR3 in DNA: TGCAGCGTTGAAGATCGGAGGACAGGGCCAGCCGATACGCAGTATTTT. V gene TRBV29-1 combines with J gene TRBJ2-3, with 8 bases matching TRBD1. Unmatched junction bases numbered 11, after V lost 0 bases and J lost 6 bases. The CDR3 totals 16 residues. Per germline, CDR1 SQVTM and CDR2 ANQGSEA.

This clonotype was detected ten times or more. This sequence joins TRBV11-2 and TRBJ1-2; TRBD1 is a possible D gene (6 bases). The V end was cut by 4 bases, the J end by 7 bases, with 13 bases between. The germline CDR1 and CDR2 sequences are SGHAT and FQNNGV. There are 13 residues in the CDR3. CDR3 in amino acids: CASSSGTGSGYTF. In nucleotides, the CDR3 is TGTGCCAGCAGCTCCGGAACAGGGTCTGGCTACACCTTC.

In its sample, this clonotype was seen many times. The chain employs TRBV7-9 and TRBJ2-4, with D maybe TRBD1 (6 bases). Germline CDR1 and CDR2: SEHNR and FQNEAQ (reference sequence). The CDR3 totals 12 residues. The V end lost 5 bases, the J end lost 8 bases, and 10 bases lay between the germline ends. The CDR3 DNA is TGTGCCAGCAGCCCAAAGGGGGACATTCAGTACTTC. It is translated as CASSPKGDIQYF.

This clonotype was seen a handful of times. The chain has TRBV7-9 and TRBJ2-4; no reliable D call. Trimming cost V 2 bases and J 7 bases, with 6 bases left between them. The CDR3 covers 12 residues. Germline assignment: CDR1 SEHNR and CDR2 FQNEAQ (reference sequence). As DNA, the CDR3 is TGTGCCAGCAGCTTAAGAGTGAACATTCAGTACTTC. Protein product: CASSLRVNIQYF.

This clonotype was seen more than once but under ten times. The CDR3 spells CASTPESEETQYF. The CDR3 region has the DNA TGTGCCAGCACCCCAGAGAGTGAAGAGACCCAGTACTTC. This chain links TRBV12-3 or TRBV12-4 with TRBJ2-5; D not resolved. The CDR3 totals 13 residues. Trimming left V 7 bases short and J 3 bases short, with 12 bases between.

This clonotype has just a few counts. This chain connects TRBV4-3 to TRBJ1-4, with 7 bases fitting TRBD1. V lost 3 bases, J lost 4 bases, and 5 bases stayed unmatched. The CDR3 consists of 15 residues. CDR1 is LGHNA, CDR2 YSLEER, per germline. The CDR3 region has the DNA TGCGCCAGCAGCCAGGGGGGACAGATTAATGAAAAACTGTTTTTT. Translation gives CASSQGGQINEKLFF.

This clonotype was picked up a small number of times. The chain carries TRBV6-5 and TRBJ1-5; TRBD1 might be the D (5 bases). V was pared by 5 bases and J by 5 bases, with 22 bases between. CDR1 is MNHEY and CDR2 is SVGAGI in the germline V gene. CDR3 length equals 17 residues. The CDR3 is CASSPRGGDLAYQPQHF. The CDR3 DNA follows: TGTGCCAGCAGTCCTCGGGGGGGGGACCTTGCGTATCAGCCCCAGCATTTT.

The chain combines TRBV5-1 with TRBJ1-1, with D unclear. Germline CDR1 SGHRS, CDR2 YFSETQ. The CDR3 loop spans 14 amino acids. V lost 4 bases and J 1 base, leaving 11 bases between the germline ends. DNA of the CDR3: TGCGCCAGCAGCCCACCCTACGGGAACACTGAAGCTTTCTTT. Its protein is CASSPPYGNTEAFF.

The gene calls are TRBV20-1 and TRBJ2-7; tentatively, D is TRBD1 or TRBD2 (5 bases each). With 0 bases removed from V and 3 bases from J, the gap between germline ends came to 15 bases. The CDR3 runs to 15 residues. Germline V gene sequence: CDR1 DFQATT, CDR2 SNEGSKA (reference sequence). CDR3 in amino acids: CSARDPGRRYYEQYF. CDR3 DNA: TGCAGTGCTAGAGATCCGGGACGTCGGTACTACGAGCAGTACTTC.

The gene calls are TRBV21-1 and TRBJ2-3; TRBD1 is taken as the D call from the table, unchecked against the DNA. TRBV21-1 is given as a pseudogene. CDR3 length: 17 amino acids. The CDR3 DNA follows: TGTGCCAGCAAAAGCTTCCTGTCAGCCCCGATCACAGATACGCAGTATTTT. Amino acids: CASKSFLSAPITDTQYF.

There are many counts of this clonotype. J is TRBJ2-3 and V is TRBV28, with a tentative D call TRBD2 (6 bases). V was trimmed by 5 bases and J by 2 bases, leaving 17 bases between them. This CDR3 has 16 amino acids. The germline gives CDR1 MDHEN, CDR2 SYDVKM. CDR3 protein: CASSPGTPSNTDTQYF. The CDR3, as DNA: TGTGCCAGCAGTCCGGGGACTCCCAGTAACACAGATACGCAGTATTTT.

This sequence joins TRBV9 and TRBJ1-1; the D gene is possibly TRBD1 (5 bases). With 4 bases removed from V and 10 bases from J, the gap between germline ends came to 14 bases. Germline V gives CDR1 SGDLS, CDR2 YYNGEE. The CDR3 runs to 12 residues. The CDR3 DNA sequence: TGTGCCAGCAGCCTCAGTTCAGGGCCAGCTTTCTTT. Translated, it gives CASSLSSGPAFF.

The table lists this clonotype with many counts. The chain combines TRBV11-2 with TRBJ1-1; weak D call: TRBD1 (5 bases). V shed 3 bases and J shed 1 base, with 12 bases lying between them. The CDR3 runs 15 residues. Germline-derived CDR1 and CDR2 are SGHAT and FQNNGV. CDR3 DNA: TGTGCCAGCAGCTTCCCCCAGGGAGAGAACACTGAAGCTTTCTTT. Its protein is CASSFPQGENTEAFF.

This clonotype was seen a few times. The chain carries TRBV7-6 and TRBJ1-2, with no clear D. This CDR3 comprises 12 residues. Trimming removed 2 bases at V and 14 bases at J, with 15 bases between. Germline V gene sequence: CDR1 SGHVS, CDR2 FNYEAQ. CDR3 sequence reads: CASSLFGENPTF. CDR3 nucleotides: TGTGCCAGCAGCTTATTTGGCGAAAACCCAACCTTC.

The sample holds many counts of this clonotype. The rearrangement links TRBV7-8 to TRBJ2-1; 8 nucleotides align to TRBD2. V trimming: 1 base; J trimming: 3 bases; junction bases outside the gene matches: 5. The CDR3 covers 16 residues. Per germline, CDR1 SGHVS and CDR2 FQNEAQ. CDR3 in DNA: TGTGCCAGCAGCTTAGAAGCGGGGGCCGGCTACAATGAGCAGTTCTTC. Encoded protein: CASSLEAGAGYNEQFF.

This clonotype was counted many times. V gene TRBV27 combines with J gene TRBJ1-4; no reliable D call. Trimming took off 8 bases at V and 6 bases at J, with 4 bases between the two ends. The germline V gene has CDR1 MNHEY and CDR2 SMNVEV (reference sequence). This CDR3 is built from 10 residues. CDR3 protein: CASGDEKLFF. CDR3 DNA: TGTGCCAGCGGGGATGAAAAACTGTTTTTT.

This clonotype was recorded many times. The chain couples TRBV4-2 to TRBJ2-2; D call uncertain. From germline, CDR1 is LGHNA and CDR2 YNFKEQ. CDR3 length: 12 residues. Trimming stripped 6 bases from V and 7 bases from J, with 9 bases between. This CDR3 reads CASRLDGGELFF. CDR3 coding DNA: TGTGCCAGCAGGCTGGACGGCGGGGAGCTGTTTTTT.

V usage is TRBV4-2 and J usage is TRBJ1-2; the D gene is possibly TRBD1 (6 bases). Per germline, CDR1 LGHNA and CDR2 YNFKEQ. The V gene lost 1 base and the J gene lost 5 bases, with 14 bases spanning the gap. The CDR3 has 15 amino acids. CDR3 DNA sequence: TGTGCCAGCAGCCAAGCGACGGGAGGGGGGTATGGCTACACCTTC. It codes for CASSQATGGGYGYTF.

J is TRBJ2-3 and V is TRBV4-1; D uncertain. The CDR3 runs to 15 residues. The ends were cut back, 5 bases at V and 0 bases at J, with 12 bases in the middle. CDR1 is MGHRA, CDR2 YSYEKL, per germline. The CDR3 reads CASSSGVGSTDTQYF. In nucleotides, the CDR3 is TGCGCCAGCAGCAGTGGGGTTGGTAGCACAGATACGCAGTATTTT.

This clonotype was counted ten times or more. The chain has TRBV20-1 and TRBJ2-7; possibly TRBD2 for D (5 bases). The CDR3 sequence is 16 residues long. Germline V gene lookup returns CDR1 DFQATT and CDR2 SNEGSKA (reference sequence). V lost 5 bases and J 4 bases, leaving 24 bases between the germline ends. The DNA of the CDR3 is TGCAGTGCTTCCTCCTCGACTTTTCTTCGGGGTTACGAGCAGTACTTC. It encodes CSASSSTFLRGYEQYF.

The chain employs TRBV5-1 and TRBJ2-3; TRBD2 is a possible D gene (6 bases). Trimming took off 5 bases at V and 3 bases at J, with 16 bases between the two ends. CDR1 and CDR2 from the germline V gene are SGHRS and YFSETQ. This CDR3 has 15 residues. This CDR3 is CASSFRWAGTDTQYF. The CDR3, as DNA: TGCGCCAGCAGTTTTCGGTGGGCGGGGACAGATACGCAGTATTTT.

This clonotype has more than one count but fewer than ten. The chain is built from TRBV6-6 and TRBJ2-7; TRBD1 matches 7 bases. Unmatched junction bases numbered 2, after V lost 3 bases and J lost 3 bases. The V gene's germline CDR1 is MNHNY and CDR2 SVGAGI (reference sequence). CDR3 size: 13 residues. The CDR3 spells CASSYAGGYEQYF. CDR3 DNA sequence: TGTGCCAGCAGTTATGCAGGGGGCTACGAGCAGTACTTC.

In its sample, this clonotype was seen a few times. This chain connects TRBV7-7 to TRBJ1-2; D perhaps matches TRBD1 (5 bases). The V end lost 5 bases, the J end lost 3 bases, and 19 bases lay between the germline ends. This CDR3 is 16 amino acids long. From germline, CDR1 is SSHAT and CDR2 FNYEAQ (reference sequence). The CDR3 DNA sequence: TGTGCCAGCAGCCCGGCGGGACTAGCAACCGACTATGGCTACACCTTC. Its protein is CASSPAGLATDYGYTF.